The next 10 T cell receptor beta chains were all read from a single sample in a study of T cells in Graves' hyperthyroidism and ophthalmopathy. What was amplified from RNA transcripts were TCR beta CDR3 regions. In the first-round RT-PCR of the TCR CDR3, the HTBI primer set was used. One entry per CDR3 protein, called by TCRdb with MiXCR from the multiplex PCR reads. Among around 580,000 distinct CDR3 sequences listed, under 60% were seen once. Sequencing was carried out using peripheral blood or thyroid tissue (not recorded which). The receptors derive from a woman aged 18-35 years with Graves' hyperthyroidism.

This clonotype appeared many times. This chain uses TRBV20-1 with TRBJ1-1, with 11 bases matching TRBD1. This CDR3 region has 14 residues. In germline, CDR1 is DFQATT, CDR2 SNEGSKA (reference sequence). The CDR3 loop reads CSRRRTGGDSEAFF. The DNA of the CDR3 is TGCAGCCGGAGGCGGACAGGGGGCGATTCTGAAGCTTTCTTT.

In this sample, this clonotype turned up many times. The V gene is TRBV6-5, the J gene TRBJ2-7; 12 bases are a match to TRBD1. Trimming removed 2 bases from V and 3 bases from J; junction bases left unmatched: 2. In germline, CDR1 is MNHEY, CDR2 SVGAGI. The CDR3 has 15 residues. The CDR3 loop is CASSYGTGGNYEQYF. The CDR3 nucleotides are TGTGCCAGCAGTTACGGGACAGGGGGCAACTACGAGCAGTACTTC.

This clonotype was observed at least ten times. The rearrangement joins TRBV6-2 or TRBV6-3 to TRBJ2-5; D is perhaps TRBD1 (5 bases). CDR3 length: 14 residues. V was pared by 2 bases and J by 3 bases, with 10 bases between. Germline V CDR1 and CDR2: MNHEY, SVGEGT. CDR3 region: CASSYRLDKETQYF. The CDR3 bases are TGTGCCAGCAGTTACCGCCTGGACAAAGAGACCCAGTACTTC.

Only one count was recorded for this clonotype. The gene calls are TRBV29-1 and TRBJ1-1; possible D gene TRBD1, 6 bases. V was cut by 4 bases and J by 0 bases, with 9 bases left in between. From germline, CDR1 is SQVTM and CDR2 ANQGSEA. The CDR3 runs 13 residues. The CDR3 sequence: CSVGGALNTEAFF. The CDR3 bases are TGCAGCGTTGGGGGGGCCTTGAACACTGAAGCTTTCTTT.

Points on this clonotype: A much bigger clone sits one base away, suggesting this may be a read error. This chain links TRBV6-5 with TRBJ2-7; 8 nucleotides agree with TRBD1. V lost 5 bases, J lost 1 base, and 4 bases stayed unmatched. The CDR3 extends over 14 amino acids. Germline assignment: CDR1 MNHEY and CDR2 SVGAGI. CDR3 coding DNA: TGTGCCAGCAGTGACAGGGGTGGATCCTACGAGCAGTACTTC. Translation: CASSDRGGSYEQYF.

Ten or more counts support this clonotype. The chain couples TRBV20-1 to TRBJ1-5; TRBD1 matches at 7 bases. CDR3 length equals 15 residues. The junction had 9 bases not matched to a gene; V was cut back by 0 bases and J by 7 bases. Germline V lookup: CDR1 DFQATT, CDR2 SNEGSKA (reference sequence). The CDR3: CSARDQAGGVQPQHF. The CDR3 coding sequence is TGCAGTGCTAGAGATCAGGCAGGGGGTGTCCAGCCCCAGCATTTT.

This chain uses TRBV5-6 with TRBJ2-7; the D gene could be TRBD1 or TRBD2 (6 bases each). The V gene's germline CDR1 is SGHDT and CDR2 YYEEEE. The germline V and J ends were trimmed by 5 bases and 3 bases, with 15 bases remaining between them. This CDR3 region has 14 residues. CDR3 DNA: TGTGCCAGCAGGCCCCGGGGGCGAGACTACGAGCAGTACTTC. Its protein is CASRPRGRDYEQYF.

This clonotype was seen many times. This chain connects TRBV6-2 or TRBV6-3 to TRBJ2-5; possibly TRBD2 for D (5 bases). Trimming took off 8 bases at V and 5 bases at J, with 21 bases between the two ends. Germline values: CDR1 MNHEY, CDR2 SVGEGT. This CDR3 region has 15 residues. CDR3 amino acids: CASAGLRAIGETQYF. For the CDR3, the DNA is TGTGCCAGCGCCGGACTTCGGGCGATCGGGGAGACCCAGTACTTC.

This clonotype was counted once. The gene calls are TRBV20-1 and TRBJ1-1; the D gene is possibly TRBD1 (5 bases). V dropped 4 bases and J dropped 5 bases, with 11 bases sitting between them. Germline lookup yields CDR1 DFQATT and CDR2 SNEGSKA (reference sequence). This CDR3 has 12 residues. CDR3 DNA: TGCAGTGCTAAAGGGGCTGGTACTGAAGCTTTCTTT. Translation: CSAKGAGTEAFF.

The table lists this clonotype with many counts. V gene TRBV12-3 or TRBV12-4 combines with J gene TRBJ1-6; maybe TRBD1 (6 bases). The CDR3 totals 15 residues. V lost 4 bases and J 10 bases, leaving 17 bases between the germline ends. The CDR3 loop is CASSSYTGSRSPLHF. CDR3 nucleotides: TGTGCCAGCAGTTCGTATACAGGGTCTCGGTCACCCCTCCACTTT.